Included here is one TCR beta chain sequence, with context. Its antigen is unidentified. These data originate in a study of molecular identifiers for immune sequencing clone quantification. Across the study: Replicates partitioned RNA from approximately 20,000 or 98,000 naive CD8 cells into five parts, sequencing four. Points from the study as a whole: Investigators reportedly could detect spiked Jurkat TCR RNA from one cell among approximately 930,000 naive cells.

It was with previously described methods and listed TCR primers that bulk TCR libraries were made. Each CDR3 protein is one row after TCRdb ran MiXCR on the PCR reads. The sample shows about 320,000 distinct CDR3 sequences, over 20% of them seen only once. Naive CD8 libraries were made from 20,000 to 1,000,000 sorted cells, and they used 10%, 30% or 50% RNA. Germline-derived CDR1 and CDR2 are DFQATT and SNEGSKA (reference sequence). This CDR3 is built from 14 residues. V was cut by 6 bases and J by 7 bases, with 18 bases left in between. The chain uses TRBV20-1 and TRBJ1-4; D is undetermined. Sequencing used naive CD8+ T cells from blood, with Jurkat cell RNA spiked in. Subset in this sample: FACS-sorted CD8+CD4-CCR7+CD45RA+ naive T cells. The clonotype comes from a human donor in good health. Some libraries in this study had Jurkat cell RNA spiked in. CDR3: CSAQAVPRGEKLFF. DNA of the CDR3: TGCAGTGCGCAAGCGGTTCCCCGAGGTGAAAAACTGTTTTTT.